The 30 T cell receptor beta chains below all came from one sample that was sequenced in a study of response to subunit inactivated influenza vaccine. MiXCR, applied by TCRdb to the RT-PCR reads, yields one record per CDR3 protein. Among 150,000 to 200,000 distinct CDR3 sequences, 11% were seen once, and the ten largest hold around 11%. The sample in question was non-naive T cells sorted from PBMCs, obtained more than 35 days after vaccination. Source of these receptors: a man in his forties or fifties who received an inactivated influenza vaccine.

In its sample, this clonotype was seen a few times. The chain couples TRBV28 to TRBJ2-5; 12 nucleotides line up with TRBD1. CDR3 length: 16 residues. CDR1 and CDR2 (germline): MDHEN, SYDVKM. V gave up 6 bases and J gave up 4 bases; unmatched junction bases: 9. CDR3 sequence (DNA): TGTGCCAGCAGAATCAGGGACAGGGGGCGCCCAGAGACCCAGTACTTC. This codes for CASRIRDRGRPETQYF.

This clonotype was seen more than once but under ten times. V is TRBV28 and J is TRBJ2-3; 7 bases are a match to TRBD2. The CDR3 runs to 17 residues. The junction had 10 bases not matched to a gene; V was cut back by 2 bases and J by 2 bases. Germline V gene sequence: CDR1 MDHEN, CDR2 SYDVKM. The CDR3 DNA reads TGTGCCAGCAGTTTACAAGCGAGCGGGATTACCACAGATACGCAGTATTTT. As protein: CASSLQASGITTDTQYF.

This clonotype was counted only a few times. The rearrangement joins TRBV9 to TRBJ2-1; 8 bases fit TRBD2. The CDR3 is made up of 15 amino acids. V shed 2 bases and J 0 bases; nucleotides not matched to a gene: 1. Germline V gives CDR1 SGDLS, CDR2 YYNGEE. In DNA form, the CDR3 reads TGTGCCAGCAGCGTTAGCGGGAACTCCTACAATGAGCAGTTCTTC. This codes for CASSVSGNSYNEQFF.

A word on this clonotype: A much larger clone differs from this one at a single base, so this may be a read error. The chain employs TRBV20-1 and TRBJ1-5, with D possibly being TRBD1 (5 bases). The CDR3 runs 14 residues. Germline V gives CDR1 DFQATT, CDR2 SNEGSKA (reference sequence). The CDR3 reads CNARPQAPYQPQHF. The CDR3, as DNA: TGCAATGCTAGACCACAGGCGCCCTATCAGCCCCAGCATTTT.

The CDR3 nucleotides are TGTGCCAGCAGCCAAGAGGCGGGATTGAGTCAGCCCCAGCATTTT. Encoded protein: CASSQEAGLSQPQHF. The J gene is TRBJ1-5, the V gene TRBV4-2; no firm D call. V was shortened by 0 bases and J by 6 bases, with 12 bases between the two germline ends. The germline gives CDR1 LGHNA, CDR2 YNFKEQ. CDR3 size: 15 residues.

This clonotype was observed many times. The CDR3 region is CASRIAGGFFEQFF. The CDR3 coding sequence is TGTGCCAGCAGAATAGCGGGGGGGTTTTTTGAGCAGTTCTTC. This sequence joins TRBV12-3 or TRBV12-4 and TRBJ2-1; 11 bases agree with TRBD2. The CDR3 loop spans 14 amino acids. V lost 6 bases to trimming and J lost 9 bases; unmatched junction nucleotides: 7.

There are many counts of this clonotype. The chain has TRBV7-9 and TRBJ2-1; D may be TRBD2 (5 bases). Germline assignment: CDR1 SEHNR and CDR2 FQNEAQ (reference sequence). The CDR3 runs to 13 residues. With 0 bases removed from V and 10 bases from J, the gap between germline ends came to 10 bases. The CDR3 sequence is CASSLALGEEQFF. Written as DNA, the CDR3 is TGTGCCAGCAGCTTAGCCCTCGGGGAGGAGCAGTTCTTC.

This clonotype was seen once. This chain links TRBV20-1 with TRBJ2-1; tentative D call: TRBD1 (5 bases). Trimming removed 0 bases at V and 0 bases at J, with 12 bases between. The CDR3 consists of 16 residues. Germline V CDR1 and CDR2: DFQATT, SNEGSKA (reference sequence). The CDR3 coding sequence is TGCAGTGCTAGAGATTTTTACAGGAGCTCCTACAATGAGCAGTTCTTC. This gives the protein CSARDFYRSSYNEQFF.

Only a few counts were recorded for this clonotype. The chain couples TRBV19 to TRBJ2-6, with D hard to call. This CDR3 has 13 residues. V dropped 8 bases and J dropped 12 bases, with 17 bases sitting between them. The germline V gene has CDR1 LNHDA and CDR2 SQIVND (reference sequence). The CDR3 sequence: CASLNTNSVVLTF. CDR3 sequence (DNA): TGTGCCAGTCTTAACACCAACTCGGTCGTCCTGACTTTC.

This clonotype was detected ten times or more. The V gene is TRBV6-5, the J gene TRBJ2-4; weak D call: TRBD1 (6 bases). Germline assignment: CDR1 MNHEY and CDR2 SVGAGI. This CDR3 spans 16 amino acids. V dropped 4 bases and J dropped 0 bases, with 13 bases sitting between them. The CDR3 DNA is TGTGCCAGCAGTTTTGGATGGGGGCTAGCCAAAAACATTCAGTACTTC. Its protein is CASSFGWGLAKNIQYF.

This sequence joins TRBV20-1 and TRBJ2-7; D is possibly TRBD1 or TRBD2 (5 bases each). V lost 3 bases and J lost 1, with 16 bases in between. The germline CDR1 and CDR2 sequences are DFQATT and SNEGSKA (reference sequence). This CDR3 spans 15 amino acids. This CDR3 reads CSASPPQGGSYEQYF. The CDR3 DNA follows: TGCAGTGCTAGCCCCCCCCAGGGCGGGTCCTACGAGCAGTACTTC.

This clonotype came up a few times. The CDR3 DNA reads as TGCAGTGCTAGATTTCCGGGGGCCACAGATACGCAGTATTTT. This gives the protein CSARFPGATDTQYF. The rearrangement uses TRBV20-1 and TRBJ2-3; D could derive from TRBD1 or TRBD2 (6 bases each). Germline CDR1 and CDR2: DFQATT and SNEGSKA (reference sequence). The CDR3 has 14 amino acids. Between the trimmed V and J ends, which lost 2 bases and 2 bases, there was a span of 11 bases.

The chain is built from TRBV7-8 and TRBJ2-7; D may correspond to TRBD1 or TRBD2 (6 bases each). CDR1 is SGHVS and CDR2 is FQNEAQ in the germline V gene. The germline V and J ends were trimmed by 4 bases and 1 base, with 20 bases remaining between them. The length of the CDR3 is 17 residues. CDR3 nucleotides: TGTGCCAGCAGCTGGGCTAGGGGGGCAGGGCGGTCCTACGAGCAGTACTTC. This encodes CASSWARGAGRSYEQYF.

This clonotype has at least ten counts. The chain combines TRBV5-1 with TRBJ2-4; possible D gene TRBD2, 5 bases. The CDR3 consists of 12 residues. The V end lost 2 bases, the J end lost 6 bases, and 6 bases lay between the germline ends. Germline CDR1 SGHRS, CDR2 YFSETQ. The CDR3 here is CASSFEGNIQYF. The CDR3 nucleotides are TGCGCCAGCAGCTTTGAGGGAAACATTCAGTACTTC.

This clonotype appeared many times. In nucleotides, the CDR3 is TGTGCCATATTGAACACTGAAGCTTTCTTT. This gives the protein CAILNTEAFF. V is TRBV7-9 and J is TRBJ1-1; D ambiguous. The CDR3 has 10 amino acids. V lost 10 bases, J lost 0 bases, and 3 bases lay in between. Looked up from germline, CDR1 is SEHNR and CDR2 is FQNEAQ (reference sequence).

The V call is TRBV20-1, the J call TRBJ2-3; tentatively, D is TRBD1 or TRBD2 (5 bases each). The CDR3 has 12 residues. In germline, CDR1 is DFQATT, CDR2 SNEGSKA (reference sequence). Trimming shortened V by 6 bases and J by 8 bases, and 15 bases separated the two germline ends. CDR3 nucleotide sequence: TGCAGTGCCATATCCGGGACGTCTACGCAGTATTTT. Its translation: CSAISGTSTQYF.

This clonotype has a count of ten or more. V is TRBV6-2 or TRBV6-3 and J is TRBJ2-7, with 10 bases identical to TRBD2. The J segment lost 2 bases and the V segment lost 8 bases, leaving 3 bases of the junction unmatched. This CDR3 is 13 amino acids long. CDR1 and CDR2 from the germline V gene are MNHEY and SVGEGT. Written as DNA, the CDR3 is TGTGCCAGCGGGACTAGCGAAACCTACGAGCAGTACTTC. It translates to CASGTSETYEQYF.

This clonotype appeared a few times. The chain has TRBV20-1 and TRBJ2-7, with a weak D call TRBD2 (6 bases). CDR1 is DFQATT and CDR2 is SNEGSKA in the germline V gene (reference sequence). The germline V and J ends were trimmed by 2 bases and 2 bases, with 16 bases remaining between them. The CDR3 covers 15 residues. The CDR3: CSARPLQRATYEQYF. The DNA of the CDR3 is TGCAGTGCTAGACCCCTCCAGCGGGCAACCTACGAGCAGTACTTC.

The chain combines TRBV12-3 or TRBV12-4 with TRBJ2-7; no firm D call. This CDR3 spans 12 amino acids. V lost 1 base to trimming and J lost 3 bases, with 4 bases between them. CDR3 residues: CASSLGNYEQYF. The CDR3 DNA reads as TGTGCCAGCAGTTTAGGAAACTACGAGCAGTACTTC.

The chain carries TRBV12-3 or TRBV12-4 and TRBJ1-1, with D unresolved. V was cut by 10 bases and J by 0 bases, with 12 bases left in between. This CDR3 has 13 residues. The CDR3 DNA sequence: TGTGCCAACAGACGGCACATGAACACTGAAGCTTTCTTT. Its translation is CANRRHMNTEAFF.

This sequence joins TRBV20-1 and TRBJ2-1, with a tentative D call TRBD1 (6 bases). The CDR3 loop spans 14 amino acids. V dropped 0 bases and J dropped 7 bases, with 13 bases sitting between them. Germline lookup yields CDR1 DFQATT and CDR2 SNEGSKA (reference sequence). CDR3 in DNA: TGCAGTGCTAGAGACAGGGGCCCTAAAAATGAGCAGTTCTTC. Translation gives CSARDRGPKNEQFF.

This clonotype came up many times. The rearrangement uses TRBV5-1 and TRBJ2-1; 12 bases align to TRBD2. The CDR3 totals 16 residues. Germline V gives CDR1 SGHRS, CDR2 YFSETQ. Trimming removed 4 bases from V and 5 bases from J; junction bases left unmatched: 7. As DNA, the CDR3 is TGCGCCAGCAGCCTCGGACTAGCGGGGAACAACAATGAGCAGTTCTTC. It is translated as CASSLGLAGNNNEQFF.

Ten or more counts support this clonotype. The chain is built from TRBV5-1 and TRBJ2-7; D is unresolved. Trimming pared 4 bases from V and 4 bases from J, leaving 18 bases between. Per germline, CDR1 SGHRS and CDR2 YFSETQ. The length of the CDR3 is 15 residues. The CDR3, as DNA: TGCGCCAGCAGCCCGACATCCGGAGAGATGTACGAGCAGTACTTC. Protein sequence: CASSPTSGEMYEQYF. The full variable domain, with the rest looked up from reference TRBV5-1 and TRBJ2-7, is KAGVTQTPRYLIKTRGQQVTLSCSPISGHRSVSWYQQTPGQGLQFLFEYFSETQRNKGNFPGRFSGRQFSNSRSEMNVSTLELGDSALYLCASSPTSGEMYEQYFGPGTRLTVT.

This clonotype was seen many times. The chain joins TRBV20-1 to TRBJ2-3; D is uncertain. Trimming left V 3 bases short and J 3 bases short, with 10 bases between. CDR1 and CDR2 from the germline V gene are DFQATT and SNEGSKA (reference sequence). The CDR3 is 13 residues long. The CDR3 nucleotides read TGCAGTGCTAGGCTAGATTGGACAGATACGCAGTATTTT. Protein product: CSARLDWTDTQYF.

V gene TRBV19 combines with J gene TRBJ2-5; tentatively, D is TRBD1 (5 bases). Trimming pared 9 bases from V and 0 bases from J, leaving 17 bases between. Germline V gives CDR1 LNHDA, CDR2 SQIVND (reference sequence). The CDR3 spans 15 residues. The CDR3 DNA sequence: TGTGCCAGCAGGGATTTAACCGCGTACCAAGAGACCCAGTACTTC. Protein: CASRDLTAYQETQYF.

V is TRBV7-2 and J is TRBJ2-7; either TRBD1 or TRBD2 may supply D (5 bases each). V dropped 5 bases and J dropped 4 bases, with 15 bases sitting between them. The CDR3 runs to 14 residues. Germline-derived CDR1 and CDR2 are SGHTA and FQGNSA. The CDR3 nucleotides read TGTGCCAGCAGCAAGGGGCCAGGGAGATACGAGCAGTACTTC. This codes for CASSKGPGRYEQYF.

In its sample, this clonotype was seen many times. The J gene is TRBJ2-1, the V gene TRBV2, with 8 bases lining up with TRBD2. The CDR3 is made up of 17 amino acids. CDR1 is SNHLY, CDR2 FYNNEI, per germline. Germline trimming cut 3 bases from V and 5 bases from J; bases unmatched to any gene: 12. The CDR3 region is CASSDFGVAGLDNEQFF. The CDR3 nucleotides read TGTGCCAGCAGTGATTTCGGGGTAGCGGGACTAGACAATGAGCAGTTCTTC.

This clonotype was detected a few times. The chain employs TRBV18 and TRBJ2-7; 9 bases are shared with TRBD1. This CDR3 has 13 amino acids. Germline V CDR1 and CDR2: KGHSH, LQKENI. Trimming cost V 2 bases and J 5 bases; bases outside gene matches: 1. The CDR3 region is CASSPGTGNEQYF. As DNA, the CDR3 is TGTGCCAGCTCACCAGGGACAGGGAACGAGCAGTACTTC.

In this sample, this clonotype turned up many times. This chain connects TRBV5-1 to TRBJ2-7; 8 bases line up with TRBD1. This CDR3 has 15 residues. The V gene's germline CDR1 is SGHRS and CDR2 YFSETQ. J gave up 5 bases and V 6 bases, and 13 bases lay outside the gene matches. CDR3 bases: TGCGCCAGCACTCGGACAGGGTATTCTTCTGACGAGCAGTACTTC. Translated, it gives CASTRTGYSSDEQYF.

J is TRBJ2-5 and V is TRBV19, with D perhaps matching TRBD2 (5 bases). V lost 8 bases and J 5 bases, leaving 21 bases between the germline ends. The length of the CDR3 is 15 residues. Germline lookup yields CDR1 LNHDA and CDR2 SQIVND (reference sequence). CDR3 loop: CASSGSSWRTETQYF. In nucleotides, the CDR3 is TGTGCCAGTTCGGGCAGTTCATGGAGGACGGAGACCCAGTACTTC.